A selection of T cell receptor beta chains follows, all from one sample in a study of shared clonotypes between healthy human individuals. The method was immunoSEQ multiplex PCR; TCRdb's version includes in-frame clones alone and lacks a portion of them. The table records approximately 1.9 million clones, about 93% of them present only once. Sequencing was carried out using naive CD8+ T cells from PBMCs. The source is a man aged 18 to 30 in good health. Some clones in this sample may be carry-over from other donors' samples. The CDR3 runs from the conserved cysteine through the conserved F or W. A D gene is named only where the DNA matches it firmly.

J: TRBJ1-3
D: .
V: TRBV28
CDR3: CASSLSGTGNTIYF
DNA: TGTGCCAGCAGTTTATCAGGGACCGGAAACACCATATATTTT

J: TRBJ2-2
D: TRBD1
V: TRBV30
CDR3: CARDRGLANTGELFF
DNA: TGTGCCAGAGACAGGGGACTTGCGAACACCGGGGAGCTGTTTTTT

J: TRBJ1-1
D: .
V: TRBV5-6
CDR3: CASSLGTRTEAFF
DNA: TGTGCCAGCAGCTTGGGGACACGCACTGAAGCTTTCTTT

J: TRBJ2-3
D: .
V: TRBV28
CDR3: CASSYWTTDTQYF
DNA: TGTGCCAGCAGTTACTGGACCACAGATACGCAGTATTTT

J: TRBJ2-7
D: .
V: TRBV7-9
CDR3: CASSPPGVAYEQYF
DNA: TGTGCCAGCAGCCCGCCCGGGGTGGCCTACGAGCAGTACTTC

J: TRBJ2-7
D: TRBD2
V: TRBV9
CDR3: CASSVGGSSYEQYF
DNA: TGTGCCAGCAGCGTGGGAGGGAGCTCCTACGAGCAGTACTTC

J: TRBJ2-7
D: .
V: TRBV7-9
CDR3: CASSLSLRGEQYF
DNA: TGTGCCAGCAGCTTATCGCTTCGTGGCGAGCAGTACTTC

J: TRBJ2-7
D: TRBD2
V: TRBV10-3
CDR3: CAIAVAGEVYEQYF
DNA: TGTGCCATCGCGGTAGCGGGAGAGGTCTACGAGCAGTACTTC

J: TRBJ1-4
D: .
V: TRBV28
CDR3: CASSVSRREKLFF
DNA: TGTGCCAGCAGTGTATCAAGAAGAGAAAAACTGTTTTTT

J: TRBJ2-7
D: TRBD2
V: TRBV6-5
CDR3: CASSYSGTSSYEQYF
DNA: TGTGCCAGCAGTTATAGCGGGACGTCGTCCTACGAGCAGTACTTC

J: TRBJ1-4
D: .
V: TRBV5-3
CDR3: CARSLQLSPTNEKLFF
DNA: TGTGCCAGAAGCCTTCAGTTGAGCCCCACTAATGAAAAACTGTTTTTT

J: TRBJ1-2
D: TRBD1
V: TRBV9
CDR3: CASSRQGADGYTF
DNA: TGTGCCAGCAGCAGACAGGGGGCGGATGGCTACACCTTC

J: TRBJ2-1
D: .
V: TRBV27
CDR3: CASSLRDGSYNEQFF
DNA: TGTGCCAGCAGCCTCCGGGACGGATCCTACAATGAGCAGTTCTTC

J: TRBJ1-2
D: .
V: TRBV7-9
CDR3: CASGTQGSYYGYTF
DNA: TGTGCCAGCGGAACACAGGGATCTTACTATGGCTACACCTTC

J: TRBJ2-1
D: .
V: TRBV29-1
CDR3: CSVEIHYNEQFF
DNA: TGCAGCGTTGAGATCCACTATAATGAGCAGTTCTTC

J: TRBJ1-1
D: .
V: TRBV28
CDR3: CASSLTWGTEAFF
DNA: TGTGCCAGCAGTTTAACCTGGGGCACTGAAGCTTTCTTT

J: TRBJ2-7
D: .
V: TRBV28
CDR3: CALRGTESYEQYF
DNA: TGTGCCCTTCGGGGTACCGAGTCCTACGAGCAGTACTTC

J: TRBJ2-3
D: .
V: TRBV29-1
CDR3: CSVLGLRSTDTQYF
DNA: TGCAGCGTCCTCGGCCTAAGGAGCACAGATACGCAGTATTTT

J: TRBJ2-1
D: .
V: TRBV6-5
CDR3: CASSFTKRYTYNEQFF
DNA: TGTGCCAGCAGTTTCACTAAGAGGTATACCTACAATGAGCAGTTCTTC

J: TRBJ2-5
D: .
V: TRBV7-9
CDR3: CASSLVGPGEETQYF
DNA: TGTGCCAGCAGCTTAGTTGGCCCAGGGGAAGAGACCCAGTACTTC

J: TRBJ2-3
D: TRBD2
V: TRBV27
CDR3: CASSPSGRIDTQYF
DNA: TGTGCCAGCAGCCCTAGCGGGAGGATAGATACGCAGTATTTT

J: TRBJ2-2
D: .
V: TRBV27
CDR3: CASSSSQGIFTGELFF
DNA: TGTGCCAGCAGTTCCTCACAGGGTATTTTTACCGGGGAGCTGTTTTTT

J: TRBJ2-7
D: .
V: TRBV7-9
CDR3: CASSENYFEQYF
DNA: TGTGCCAGCAGCGAGAATTATTTCGAGCAGTACTTC

J: TRBJ2-7
D: .
V: TRBV4-3
CDR3: CASSHGAAAGSYEQYF
DNA: TGCGCCAGCAGCCACGGGGCCGCGGCCGGCTCCTACGAGCAGTACTTC

J: TRBJ2-7
D: .
V: TRBV28
CDR3: CASSSLPGDEQYF
DNA: TGTGCCAGCAGTTCCCTCCCAGGGGACGAGCAGTACTTC

J: TRBJ2-7
D: TRBD2
V: TRBV9
CDR3: CASSPGTSDYEQYF
DNA: TGTGCCAGCAGCCCCGGGACTAGCGACTACGAGCAGTACTTC

J: TRBJ1-2
D: TRBD1
V: TRBV9
CDR3: CASSVDRDRGNGYTF
DNA: TGTGCCAGCAGCGTAGACAGGGACAGGGGTAATGGCTACACCTTC

J: TRBJ2-7
D: .
V: TRBV27
CDR3: CASSLRSPGLASYEQYF
DNA: TGTGCCAGCAGTTTAAGGTCCCCAGGGTTGGCCTCCTACGAGCAGTACTTC